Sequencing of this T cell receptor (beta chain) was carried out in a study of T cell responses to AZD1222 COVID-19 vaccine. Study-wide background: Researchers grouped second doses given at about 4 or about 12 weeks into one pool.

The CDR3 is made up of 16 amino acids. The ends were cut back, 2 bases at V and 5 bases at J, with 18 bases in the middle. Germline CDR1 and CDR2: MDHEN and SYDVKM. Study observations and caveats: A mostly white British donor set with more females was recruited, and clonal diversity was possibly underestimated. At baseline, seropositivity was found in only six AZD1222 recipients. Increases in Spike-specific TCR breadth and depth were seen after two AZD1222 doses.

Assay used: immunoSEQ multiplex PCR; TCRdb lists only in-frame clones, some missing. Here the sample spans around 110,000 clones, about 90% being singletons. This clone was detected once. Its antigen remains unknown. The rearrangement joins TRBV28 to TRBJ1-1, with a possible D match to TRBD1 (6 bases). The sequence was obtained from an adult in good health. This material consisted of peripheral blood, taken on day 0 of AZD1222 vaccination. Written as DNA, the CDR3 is TGTGCCAGCAGTTTAGTACTGGGGGGCCTGGATACTGAAGCTTTCTTT. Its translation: CASSLVLGGLDTEAFF.